The 25 T cell receptor beta chains reported below all come from one sample, sequenced in a study of shared clonotypes between healthy human individuals. This table comes from immunoSEQ multiplex PCR, and its TCRdb copy is limited to in-frame clones, with some not included. The table lists around 2,000,000 clones, 85% to 95% of them singletons. CD45RO negativity and positive selection for CCR7 defined naive CD8 cells, a population that excluded terminally differentiated effector memory CD45RA+ cells. Specimen: naive CD8+ T cells sorted from blood. Receptors were obtained from a man between 18 and 29 years old in good health.

The rearrangement joins TRBV29-1 to TRBJ2-7; D gene ambiguous. CDR1 SQVTM and CDR2 ANQGSEA come from the germline V gene. The CDR3 is 15 amino acids. V lost 0 bases and J lost 0, with 12 bases in between. CDR3 nucleotides: TGCAGCGTTGAAGACCCGGACGCAAGCTCCTACGAGCAGTACTTC. Translated: CSVEDPDASSYEQYF.

The rearrangement links TRBV7-6 to TRBJ2-3; D is ambiguous. This CDR3 is built from 13 residues. Germline V gene lookup returns CDR1 SGHVS and CDR2 FNYEAQ. V was cut by 2 bases and J by 5 bases, with 8 bases left in between. The CDR3 nucleotides read TGTGCCAGCAGCTTAAGGTTCCAAGATACGCAGTATTTT. Amino acid sequence: CASSLRFQDTQYF.

This chain joins TRBV7-9 and TRBJ2-4, with 11 bases lining up with TRBD1. The CDR3 length is 15 residues. Germline assignment: CDR1 SEHNR and CDR2 FQNEAQ (reference sequence). After removal of 0 bases from V and 6 bases from J, the junction contained 1 base not matched to a gene. Here the CDR3 DNA reads TGTGCCAGCAGCTTAGCTGGGACAGGGGGAAACATTCAGTACTTC. Residues: CASSLAGTGGNIQYF. Using reference TRBV7-9 and TRBJ2-4 for the parts outside the CDR3, the full variable domain is DTGVSQNPRHKITKRGQNVTFRCDPISEHNRLYWYRQTLGQGPEFLTYFQNEAQLEKSRLLSDRFSAERPKGSFSTLEIQRTEQGDSAMYLCASSLAGTGGNIQYFGAGTRLSVL.

The chain links TRBV6-5 to TRBJ2-3; 8 bases are shared with TRBD2. The CDR3 covers 16 residues. V dropped 0 bases and J dropped 5; count of bases not matched to a gene: 7. Per the germline V gene, CDR1 is MNHEY and CDR2 is SVGAGI. The CDR3 region has the DNA TGTGCCAGCAGTTACTCAACCGGGGGGGCGGTAGATACGCAGTATTTT. The encoded protein is CASSYSTGGAVDTQYF.

The chain couples TRBV5-8 to TRBJ2-1; weak D call: TRBD2 (6 bases). The germline V gene encodes CDR1 SGHTS and CDR2 YDEGEE. The CDR3 runs to 14 residues. Trimming pared 1 base from V and 10 bases from J, leaving 15 bases between. The DNA of the CDR3 is TGTGCCAGCAGCTTGAGCGGGCCTAGAACGGAGCAGTTCTTC. It codes for CASSLSGPRTEQFF. Full variable domain (outside the CDR3, taken from reference TRBV5-8 and TRBJ2-1): EAGVTQSPTHLIKTRGQQATLRCSPISGHTSVYWYQQALGLGLQFLLWYDEGEERNRGNFPPRFSGRQFPNYSSELNVNALELEDSALYLCASSLSGPRTEQFFGPGTRLTVL.

J is TRBJ2-1 and V is TRBV7-8; TRBD2 matches 7 bases. Germline assignment: CDR1 SGHVS and CDR2 FQNEAQ. Trimming at V came to 5 bases and at J to 4 bases, leaving 8 bases not matched to a gene. This CDR3 region has 15 residues. In DNA, the CDR3 is TGTGCCAGCAGCCCCGACGGGGGGAGGTACAATGAGCAGTTCTTC. Protein: CASSPDGGRYNEQFF.

A word on this clone: Other DNA sequences of this sample code for an identical CDR3. The chain combines TRBV4-2 with TRBJ2-7, with D perhaps TRBD1 or TRBD2 (5 bases each). The CDR3 runs to 14 residues. The V end lost 0 bases, the J end lost 2 bases, and 8 bases lay between the germline ends. Germline CDR1 LGHNA, CDR2 YNFKEQ. The CDR3 region is CASSQDRGAYEQYF. CDR3 coding DNA: TGTGCCAGCAGCCAAGATCGAGGGGCCTACGAGCAGTACTTC.

This sequence joins TRBV10-2 and TRBJ2-1; 8 bases align to TRBD1. After removal of 6 bases from V and 8 bases from J, the junction contained 12 bases not matched to a gene. The CDR3 is 15 residues long. In germline, CDR1 is WSHSY, CDR2 SAAADI. CDR3 nucleotide sequence: TGCGCCAGCAGGGACAGGGTTGGAGCTCTGGATGAGCAGTTCTTC. Protein sequence: CASRDRVGALDEQFF.

The chain combines TRBV13 with TRBJ1-2; D is ambiguous. Between the trimmed V and J ends, which lost 0 bases and 8 bases, there was a span of 7 bases. This CDR3 is built from 12 residues. CDR1 is PRHDT, CDR2 FYEKMQ, per germline (reference sequence). The CDR3 spells CASSLGPGGYTF. The CDR3 DNA reads as TGTGCCAGCAGCTTAGGCCCTGGCGGCTACACCTTC.

The chain couples TRBV13 to TRBJ2-7, with TRBD2 identical over 8 bases. Per germline, CDR1 PRHDT and CDR2 FYEKMQ (reference sequence). Trimming took 7 bases from V and 1 from J; bases not matched to a gene: 3. The CDR3 length is 13 residues. The CDR3 DNA is TGTGCCAGCACGGGAGGGGGGTCCTACGAGCAGTACTTC. It yields the protein CASTGGGSYEQYF.

This clone showed up many times. V and J are TRBV10-1 and TRBJ1-1; D unresolved. The V gene lost 0 bases and the J gene lost 3 bases, with 8 bases spanning the gap. Germline CDR1 is WNHNN and CDR2 is SYGVQD (reference sequence). CDR3 length equals 14 residues. CDR3 DNA sequence: TGCGCCAGCAGTGAGTCTTACGGGGACACTGAAGCTTTCTTT. Translated, it gives CASSESYGDTEAFF.

About this clone: Other nucleotide sequences from this sample produce the same CDR3. The chain couples TRBV9 to TRBJ2-7; D gene unclear. V was pared by 2 bases and J by 0 bases, with 9 bases between. CDR3 length equals 14 residues. CDR1 is SGDLS and CDR2 is YYNGEE in the germline V gene. The CDR3 spells CASSVSWSSYEQYF. CDR3 in DNA: TGTGCCAGCAGCGTGTCCTGGAGCTCCTACGAGCAGTACTTC.

This clone was detected only once. The rearrangement links TRBV6-1 to TRBJ2-7, with no clear D. Germline assignment: CDR1 MNHNS and CDR2 SASEGT. This CDR3 has 12 amino acids. V was clipped by 7 bases and J by 2 bases, with 9 bases between them. CDR3 region: CASMSLTYEQYF. DNA for the CDR3: TGTGCCAGCATGAGCCTGACCTACGAGCAGTACTTC.

The chain couples TRBV10-1 to TRBJ2-7; D is possibly TRBD1 (5 bases). V was trimmed by 3 bases and J by 3 bases, leaving 15 bases between them. Germline V CDR1 and CDR2: WNHNN, SYGVQD (reference sequence). This CDR3 has 15 amino acids. The CDR3 DNA sequence: TGCGCCAGCAGTGACCCTGACAGCTCGGGCTACGAGCAGTACTTC. Its translation: CASSDPDSSGYEQYF.

CDR3 region: CSVQGAPAYEQYF. As DNA, the CDR3 is TGCAGCGTTCAGGGGGCGCCCGCCTACGAGCAGTACTTC. The rearrangement uses TRBV29-1 and TRBJ2-7; 8 nucleotides agree with TRBD1. The CDR3 sequence is 13 residues long. The germline CDR1 and CDR2 sequences are SQVTM and ANQGSEA. With V trimmed by 5 bases and J by 2 bases, 5 bases remained unmatched.

The chain joins TRBV7-8 to TRBJ2-5; 7 positions agree with TRBD1. Germline V gene sequence: CDR1 SGHVS, CDR2 FQNEAQ. J was trimmed by 5 bases and V by 6 bases; bases with no gene match: 9. CDR3 length equals 14 residues. The CDR3 region is CASRSTGYWETQYF. Written as DNA, the CDR3 is TGTGCCAGCAGATCGACAGGGTATTGGGAGACCCAGTACTTC.

V gene TRBV12-2 combines with J gene TRBJ2-1; the table assigns TRBD2, which was not confirmed against the DNA. TRBV12-2 is a pseudogene segment. CDR3 length equals 15 residues. The CDR3: CASRLVALRLHEQFF. The CDR3 bases are TGTGCAAGTCGCTTAGTGGCCTTGAGGTTACATGAGCAGTTCTTC.

The chain links TRBV30 to TRBJ2-7, with D unresolved. The V gene lost 1 base and the J gene lost 0 bases, with 7 bases spanning the gap. Germline CDR1 is GTSNPN and CDR2 is SVGIG (reference sequence). This CDR3 has 13 amino acids. CDR3 loop: CAWSGDGSYEQYF. The CDR3 nucleotides are TGTGCCTGGAGTGGTGACGGCTCCTACGAGCAGTACTTC.

Only one count was recorded for this clone. This chain connects TRBV19 to TRBJ1-1; D perhaps matches TRBD1 (5 bases). Per germline, CDR1 LNHDA and CDR2 SQIVND (reference sequence). CDR3 size: 11 residues. Deletions cut 9 bases from V and 9 bases from J, with 14 bases between. The CDR3 loop is CASRQGPKAFF. The CDR3 coding sequence is TGTGCCAGCCGCCAGGGTCCTAAAGCTTTCTTT.

The chain carries TRBV7-9 and TRBJ2-3; no firm D call. The CDR3 totals 12 residues. V was cut by 1 base and J by 6 bases, with 5 bases left in between. Germline V gene data show CDR1 as SEHNR and CDR2 as FQNEAQ (reference sequence). The CDR3 region is CASSLDVDTQYF. The CDR3 DNA reads as TGTGCCAGCAGCTTAGATGTTGATACGCAGTATTTT.

On this clone itself: Its ends do not fully match the called genes, so a read error is possible. The sample carries other DNA sequences with the same CDR3. The rearrangement joins TRBV7-7 to TRBJ2-7, with 7 positions matching TRBD1. CDR3 length equals 13 residues. Germline V gene sequence: CDR1 SSHAT, CDR2 FNYEAQ (reference sequence). DNA for the CDR3: TGTGCTAGCAGCTTGGGGACAGCCTACGAGCAGTACTTC. Protein: CASSLGTAYEQYF.

The chain recombines TRBV9 with TRBJ2-5, with D tentatively TRBD1 (6 bases). Germline CDR1 reads SGDLS; CDR2 reads YYNGEE. Between the trimmed V and J ends, which lost 3 bases and 5 bases, there was a span of 17 bases. The CDR3 consists of 15 residues. The CDR3 sequence is CASSATGNLWETQYF. CDR3 nucleotides: TGTGCCAGCAGCGCCACAGGGAATTTGTGGGAGACCCAGTACTTC. Full variable domain (remainder filled in from reference TRBV9 and TRBJ2-5): DSGVTQTPKHLITATGQRVTLRCSPRSGDLSVYWYQQSLDQGLQFLIQYYNGEERAKGNILERFSAQQFPDLHSELNLSSLELGDSALYFCASSATGNLWETQYFGPGTRLLVL.

This chain's CDR3 is CASSQDWVGNTEAFF. In DNA form, the CDR3 reads TGCGCCAGCAGCCAAGATTGGGTAGGGAACACTGAAGCTTTCTTT. V gene TRBV4-1 combines with J gene TRBJ1-1; unclear D gene. The CDR3 totals 15 residues. Germline assignment: CDR1 MGHRA and CDR2 YSYEKL. Between the trimmed V and J ends, which lost 0 bases and 1 base, there was a span of 9 bases.

This clone was counted between two and nine times. The chain has TRBV29-1 and TRBJ1-1; no clear D. CDR1 and CDR2 from the germline V gene are SQVTM and ANQGSEA. Between the trimmed V and J ends, which lost 6 bases and 1 base, there was a span of 15 bases. This CDR3 is built from 14 residues. CDR3 protein: CSVLDGKGNTEAFF. The CDR3, as DNA: TGCAGCGTCCTAGACGGCAAGGGGAACACTGAAGCTTTCTTT. The variable domain in full, with the rest retrieved from reference TRBV29-1 and TRBJ1-1, is SAVISQKPSRDICQRGTSLTIQCQVDSQVTMMFWYRQQPGQSLTLIATANQGSEATYESGFVIDKFPISRPNLTFSTLTVSNMSPEDSSIYLCSVLDGKGNTEAFFGQGTRLTVV.

The V and J genes are TRBV4-1 and TRBJ1-4, with D maybe TRBD1 (5 bases). This CDR3 region has 14 residues. The V and J ends lost 2 bases and 8 bases respectively, with 12 bases between them. The germline V gene has CDR1 MGHRA and CDR2 YSYEKL. The CDR3 loop is CASSQWGGVEKLFF. In DNA, the CDR3 is TGCGCCAGCAGCCAATGGGGGGGAGTAGAAAAACTGTTTTTT.